The T cell receptor beta chain described here comes from a study of T cells in Graves' hyperthyroidism and ophthalmopathy. In the study overall: Prior to any treatment, at the point of initial diagnosis, peripheral blood was collected.

Amplification targeted TCR beta CDR3 regions from RNA transcripts. First-round RT-PCR targeting the TCR CDR3 was performed with the HTBI primer set. From the multiplex PCR reads, TCRdb called clonotypes with MiXCR, one entry per CDR3 protein. The table records approximately 380,000 distinct CDR3 sequences, about 18% of them present only once. Per the germline V gene, CDR1 is SNHLY and CDR2 is FYNNEI. V trimming: 7 bases; J trimming: 10 bases; junction bases outside the gene matches: 8. The CDR3 has 14 residues. PBMCs were derived from under 13 ml fresh peripheral blood. Findings and limits, study-wide: Ophthalmopathy was model-predicted a median approximately 6.9 months pre-onset.

This clonotype was recorded at least ten times. What it recognizes is unknown. The sample taken for sequencing was blood. The chain employs TRBV2 and TRBJ1-6; 9 bases are shared with TRBD1. This TCR derives from a man aged 18 to 35 with Graves' ophthalmopathy. The chain's CDR3 is CASTFGQGRSPLHF. The CDR3 DNA reads TGTGCCAGCACCTTCGGACAGGGGAGATCACCCCTCCACTTT.